This record looks at one T cell receptor beta chain sequence and its context. Reanalyzing the 5' RACE reads, TCRdb keeps one entry per CDR3 protein, without DNA. The listing records 300,000 to 450,000 distinct CDR3 sequences. The data were obtained in a study of T cells expressing NK-cell markers. The receptor's source is a man between 18 and 69 years old in good health. Sequenced: blood T cells: a sorted CD56 or NKG2C T cell subset, CD4+ or CD8+ T cells, or bulk PBMC T cells (not recorded which).

The chain's CDR3 is CASSLRTGTDTEAFF. This chain joins TRBV7-2 and TRBJ1-1; TCRdb's assignment of TRBD1 cannot be checked, as there is no DNA. The germline V gene has CDR1 SGHTA and CDR2 FQGNSA. CDR3 length: 15 residues.